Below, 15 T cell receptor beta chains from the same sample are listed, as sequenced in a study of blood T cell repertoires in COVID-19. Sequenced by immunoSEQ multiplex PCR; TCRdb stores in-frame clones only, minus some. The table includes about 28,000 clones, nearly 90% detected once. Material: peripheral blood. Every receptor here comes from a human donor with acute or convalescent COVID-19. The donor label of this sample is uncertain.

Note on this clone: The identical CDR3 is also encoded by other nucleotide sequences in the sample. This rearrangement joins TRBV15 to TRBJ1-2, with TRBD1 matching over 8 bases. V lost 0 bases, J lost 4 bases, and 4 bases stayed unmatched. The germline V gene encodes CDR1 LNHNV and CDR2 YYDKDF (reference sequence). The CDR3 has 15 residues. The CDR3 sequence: CATSRDPTGGYGYTF. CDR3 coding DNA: TGTGCCACCAGCAGAGACCCAACAGGGGGCTATGGCTACACCTTC.

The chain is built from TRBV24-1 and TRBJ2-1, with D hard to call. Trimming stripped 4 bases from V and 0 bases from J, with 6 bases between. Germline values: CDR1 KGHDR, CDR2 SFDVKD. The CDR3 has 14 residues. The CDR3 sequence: CATSDEPSYNEQFF. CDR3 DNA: TGTGCCACCAGTGACGAGCCCTCCTACAATGAGCAGTTCTTC.

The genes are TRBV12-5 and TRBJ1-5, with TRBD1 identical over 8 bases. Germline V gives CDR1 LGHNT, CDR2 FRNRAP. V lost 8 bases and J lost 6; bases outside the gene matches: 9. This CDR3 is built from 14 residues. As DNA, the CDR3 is TGTGCTAGTATCAAGACAGGGGATGCTCAGCCCCAGCATTTT. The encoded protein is CASIKTGDAQPQHF. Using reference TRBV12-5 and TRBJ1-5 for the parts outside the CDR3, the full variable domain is DARVTQTPRHKVTEMGQEVTMRCQPILGHNTVFWYRQTMMQGLELLAYFRNRAPLDDSGMPKDRFSAEMPDATLATLKIQPSEPRDSAVYFCASIKTGDAQPQHFGDGTRLSIL.

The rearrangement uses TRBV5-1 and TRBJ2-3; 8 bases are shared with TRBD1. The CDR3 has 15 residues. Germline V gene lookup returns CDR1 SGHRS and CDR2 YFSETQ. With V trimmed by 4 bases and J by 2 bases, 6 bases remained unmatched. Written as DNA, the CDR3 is TGCGCCAGCAGCCTTGGACAGGGTCCCACAGATACGCAGTATTTT. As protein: CASSLGQGPTDTQYF.

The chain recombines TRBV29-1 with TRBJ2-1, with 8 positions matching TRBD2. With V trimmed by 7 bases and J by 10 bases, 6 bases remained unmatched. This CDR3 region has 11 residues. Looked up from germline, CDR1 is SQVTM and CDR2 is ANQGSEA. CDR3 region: CSAAAGAEQFF. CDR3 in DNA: TGCAGCGCCGCAGCGGGAGCCGAGCAGTTCTTC.

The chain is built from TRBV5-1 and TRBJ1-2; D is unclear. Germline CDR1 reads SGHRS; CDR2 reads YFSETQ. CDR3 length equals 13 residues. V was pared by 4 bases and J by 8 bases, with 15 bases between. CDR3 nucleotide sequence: TGCGCCAGCAGCAGGAGGGCGTACGAGGGCTACACCTTC. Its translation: CASSRRAYEGYTF.

The CDR3 reads CATSVIAITKPQHF. In nucleotides, the CDR3 is TGTGCCACCAGTGTTATAGCAATCACAAAACCCCAGCATTTT. The chain uses TRBV24-1 and TRBJ1-5; D gene uncertain. The length of the CDR3 is 14 residues. Trimming removed 5 bases from V and 10 bases from J, with 17 bases in between. CDR1 is KGHDR and CDR2 is SFDVKD in the germline V gene.

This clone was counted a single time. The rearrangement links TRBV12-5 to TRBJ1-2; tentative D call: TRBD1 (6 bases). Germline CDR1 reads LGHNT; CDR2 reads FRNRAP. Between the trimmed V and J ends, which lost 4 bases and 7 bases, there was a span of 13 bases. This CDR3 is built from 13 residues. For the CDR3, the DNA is TGTGCTAGTGGTTCCCAGGGGTATTCTGGCTACACCTTC. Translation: CASGSQGYSGYTF.

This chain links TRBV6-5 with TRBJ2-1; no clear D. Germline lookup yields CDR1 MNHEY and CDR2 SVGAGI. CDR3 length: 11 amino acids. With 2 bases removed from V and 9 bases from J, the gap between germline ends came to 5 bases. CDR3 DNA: TGTGCCAGCAGTTACGAGGTTGAGCAGTTCTTC. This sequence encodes CASSYEVEQFF.

CDR3 nucleotides: TGCGCCAGCAGCTTGGGGCCTAGCGGGGCCACAGATACGCAGTATTTT. Its translation: CASSLGPSGATDTQYF. V and J are TRBV5-1 and TRBJ2-3, with 9 bases lining up with TRBD2. The CDR3 length is 16 residues. Germline CDR1 and CDR2: SGHRS and YFSETQ. The V and J ends lost 0 bases and 2 bases, in that order; junction bases with no gene match: 4.

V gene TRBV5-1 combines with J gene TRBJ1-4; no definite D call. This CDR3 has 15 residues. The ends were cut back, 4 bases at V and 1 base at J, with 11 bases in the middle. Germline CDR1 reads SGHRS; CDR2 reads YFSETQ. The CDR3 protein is CASSAQQRTNEKLFF. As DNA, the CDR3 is TGCGCCAGCAGCGCACAACAGAGAACTAATGAAAAACTGTTTTTT.

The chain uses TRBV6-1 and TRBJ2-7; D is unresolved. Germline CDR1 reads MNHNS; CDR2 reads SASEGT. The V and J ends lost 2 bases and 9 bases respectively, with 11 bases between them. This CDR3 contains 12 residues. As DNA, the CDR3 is TGTGCCAGCAGTGAAACTGAGCTCTGGCAGTACTTC. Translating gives CASSETELWQYF.

The CDR3 DNA follows: TGTGCCAGCAGCAGTCAGAGGATGGGTGGCTACACCTTC. This translates into CASSSQRMGGYTF. The rearrangement links TRBV3-1 (or the pseudogene TRBV3-2) to TRBJ1-2; D is ambiguous. Looked up from germline, CDR1 is LGHDT and CDR2 is YNNKEL (reference sequence). This CDR3 is 13 amino acids long. Trimming pared 5 bases from V and 7 bases from J, leaving 14 bases between.

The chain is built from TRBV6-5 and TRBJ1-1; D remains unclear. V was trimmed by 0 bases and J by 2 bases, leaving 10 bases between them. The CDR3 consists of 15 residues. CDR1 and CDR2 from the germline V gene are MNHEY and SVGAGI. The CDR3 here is CASSYSHQHNTEAFF. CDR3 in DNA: TGTGCCAGCAGTTACTCCCACCAACACAACACTGAAGCTTTCTTT.

The CDR3 nucleotides are TGCAGTGCTAGTCAAGAGGGGGGGTCTGTCGGGGAGCTGTTTTTT. This sequence encodes CSASQEGGSVGELFF. The chain joins TRBV20-1 to TRBJ2-2; weak D call: TRBD2 (7 bases). The CDR3 consists of 15 residues. V was pared by 3 bases and J by 7 bases, with 18 bases between. Germline assignment: CDR1 DFQATT and CDR2 SNEGSKA (reference sequence).